This paragraph reports one T cell receptor (beta chain). Its target is unknown. The sample is drawn from a study of T cell responses to AZD1222 COVID-19 vaccine. General study points: Spike-specific TCRs gained breadth and depth after people received two AZD1222 doses.

Clones were sequenced by immunoSEQ multiplex PCR, and TCRdb holds only the in-frame ones, with some missing. The table shows about 70,000 clones, with around 85% occurring only once. Germline V lookup: CDR1 MNHEY, CDR2 SVGEGT. The CDR3 loop spans 14 amino acids. V gave up 2 bases and J gave up 5 bases; unmatched junction bases: 4. Specimen: peripheral blood, collected on day 0 of AZD1222 vaccination. The J gene is TRBJ2-5, the V gene TRBV6-2 or TRBV6-3; 8 positions agree with TRBD1. The receptor was derived from an adult in good health. This CDR3 reads CASSYTRQGETQYF. CDR3 coding DNA: TGTGCCAGCAGTTACACTCGACAGGGGGAGACCCAGTACTTC.